This T cell receptor beta chain was identified during a study of T-cell memory formation after mild COVID-19 (dated by TCRdb to 2020 to 2022). About the full investigation: TCR sequence clusters from the two donors were found to be largely donor specific. T-cell clones expanding and contracting after mild COVID-19 in a couple of donors were tracked by longitudinal TCRalpha and TCRbeta repertoire sequencing. Two young, previously healthy adult volunteers, one female and one male, were included in the cohort. Results the study describes overall, beyond this receptor: The study covered only a couple of mild cases, and larger cohorts including severe cases with pre-infection samples were considered necessary. SARS-CoV-2 specificity of the second-wave clones peaking on day 37 was not confirmed. Some responding clones were detected in pre-infection memory, which suggested that pre-existing cross-reactive memory T cells had joined the SARS-CoV-2 response. Clones that contracted from day 15 to 85 showed balanced CD4/CD8 phenotypes, whereas a second wave of clones that expanded from day 15 to 37 leaned towards CD4+. Contracting CD4+ clones appeared mostly in the CM and EM memory subsets, whereas CD8+ clones were enriched in EMRA.

V and J are truncated by 1 base and 5 bases respectively, leaving an intervening sequence of 8 bases. The CDR3 runs 14 residues from the cysteine to the phenylalanine. Only the CDR3 part of the read is kept: 42 bases, read in frame from the first base. According to the germline V gene, CDR1 reads SGHTA and CDR2 reads FQGNSA. PBMCs were isolated by Ficoll-Paque density gradient centrifugation. Sequencer: Illumina NovaSeq 6000. cDNA libraries for TCRalpha and TCRbeta were prepared by 5'RACE using constant-segment primers, with sample barcodes and unique molecular identifiers added. Trizol reagent was used to extract RNA from every sample. Amplification of the libraries took two PCR steps, and the second step added a second sample barcode plus Illumina TruSeq adapters. The libraries were sequenced on an Illumina NovaSeq using 2 x 150 bp paired-end reads. In the source study's methods: Reads were demultiplexed and collapsed into UMI-guided consensus sequences with migec v1.2.7. With mixcr v2.1.11, UMI consensuses were aligned to TRA and TRB V and J templates and assembled into clonotypes. A clonotype was counted as expanded or contracted only when both edgeR and NoisET called the clonotype significant, with the noise models trained on biological replicates. For edgeR calls, the cutoffs were a false discovery rate-adjusted p below 0.01 and a log2 fold-change threshold of 1. As an exploratory analysis of dynamics, max-normalized trajectories of the 1000 most abundant clonotypes were examined by PCA with hierarchical clustering. Each responding clone was given a CD4 or CD8 phenotype based on the CD4+ and CD8+ repertoires, which had been sequenced separately. TCRdb applied fastp at Q25 and MiXCR to the public reads, then kept only in-frame beta chains. Records with the same CDR3 protein are collapsed into one entry carrying the most frequent genes and DNA. V and J calls and clone size were set by TCRdb, not the authors. The sample has about 200,000 distinct CDR3 sequences on record, around 9.1% of them singletons. The top ten clones comprise roughly 3.5% of the sample.

With regard to this clonotype: What antigen it recognizes has not been identified. The sample holds no much larger clone one base away, and base qualities are not on file.

The TCR was taken from a man between 18 and 35 years old who had mild COVID-19 (a few samples of this study predate the infection). The sample titles of this study are shuffled in the database, so cell type and time point are left out; the donor was told from shared clones. The sample was PBMCs or a T cell subset sorted from them (not recorded which). The chain uses TRBV7-2 and TRBJ2-2; the D gene lacks a confident call. The DNA is TGTGCCAGCAGCTTAGGCCCCCAAACCGGGGAGCTGTTTTTT. Protein translation: CASSLGPQTGELFF.